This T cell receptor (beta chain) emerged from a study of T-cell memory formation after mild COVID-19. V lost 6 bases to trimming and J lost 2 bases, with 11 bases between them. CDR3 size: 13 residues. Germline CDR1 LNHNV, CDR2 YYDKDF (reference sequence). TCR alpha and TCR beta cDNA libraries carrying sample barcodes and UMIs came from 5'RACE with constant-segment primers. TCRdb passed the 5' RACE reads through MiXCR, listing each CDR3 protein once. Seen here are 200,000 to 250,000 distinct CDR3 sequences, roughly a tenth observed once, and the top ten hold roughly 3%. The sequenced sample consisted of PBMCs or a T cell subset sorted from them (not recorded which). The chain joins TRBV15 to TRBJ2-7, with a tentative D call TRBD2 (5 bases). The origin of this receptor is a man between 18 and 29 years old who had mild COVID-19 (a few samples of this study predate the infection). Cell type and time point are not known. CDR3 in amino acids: CATRIMGAYEQYF. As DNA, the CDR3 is TGTGCCACCAGGATAATGGGAGCCTACGAGCAGTACTTC.